This T cell receptor (beta chain) was identified during a study of blood T cell repertoires in COVID-19. Generated by immunoSEQ multiplex PCR, the TCRdb table keeps only in-frame clones and is missing some. Here the sample spans around 75,000 clones, 75% to 90% being singletons. CDR1 is MNHEY and CDR2 is SVGEGT in the germline V gene. The CDR3 spans 16 residues. V lost 4 bases, J lost 2 bases, and 10 bases stayed unmatched. This clone has a single count. This chain joins TRBV6-2 or TRBV6-3 and TRBJ1-2; 7 positions match TRBD1. Sequenced sample: peripheral blood. The receptor was isolated from a human donor in a cohort sampled during active COVID-19. The CDR3 spells CASSSSGQQGNYGYTF. CDR3 sequence (DNA): TGTGCCAGCAGTTCATCGGGACAGCAAGGGAACTATGGCTACACCTTC.